What follows are 21 T cell receptor beta chains derived from one specimen sequenced in a study of read filtering for tumor transcriptome and immune sequencing. This library used roughly 400 ng RNA and molecular barcoded adaptors spanning alpha/delta and beta/gamma chains. Using its own MiXCR run on the reads, TCRdb lists one record per CDR3 protein. The sample lists approximately 140,000 distinct CDR3 sequences, roughly 13% seen once, with about 7.7% in the top ten. Material: a population of CD138-negative cells sorted from bone marrow. These receptors all come from a donor aged 40 or over with multiple myeloma.

The sample holds a few counts of this clonotype. The chain recombines TRBV25-1 with TRBJ2-2, with D possibly matching TRBD2 (5 bases). This CDR3 contains 12 residues. Trimming stripped 8 bases from V and 6 bases from J, with 10 bases between. Germline CDR1 reads MGHDK; CDR2 reads SYGVNS. The CDR3 DNA follows: TGTGCCAGCGGTGCCGGGGCCGGGGAGCTGTTTTTT. Translation: CASGAGAGELFF.

This clonotype was counted at least ten times. The V call is TRBV4-2, the J call TRBJ2-7; 11 positions match TRBD2. The J segment lost 3 bases and the V segment lost 5 bases, leaving 6 bases of the junction unmatched. Germline V gene lookup returns CDR1 LGHNA and CDR2 YNFKEQ. The CDR3 length is 15 residues. The CDR3 sequence is CASSKGLAGGYEQYF. The CDR3 coding sequence is TGTGCCAGCAGCAAGGGCCTAGCGGGGGGCTACGAGCAGTACTTC.

This clonotype was seen at least ten times. CDR3 sequence (DNA): TGTGCCAGCAGCTCCGTCCCGGGACAGCGGGAAAAACTGTTTTTT. It translates to CASSSVPGQREKLFF. The J gene is TRBJ1-4, the V gene TRBV7-9; 7 positions agree with TRBD1. CDR3 length: 15 amino acids. V lost 4 bases, J lost 8 bases, and 10 bases stayed unmatched. Germline CDR1 and CDR2: SEHNR and FQNEAQ (reference sequence). The whole variable domain, remainder taken from reference TRBV7-9 and TRBJ1-4, is DTGVSQNPRHKITKRGQNVTFRCDPISEHNRLYWYRQTLGQGPEFLTYFQNEAQLEKSRLLSDRFSAERPKGSFSTLEIQRTEQGDSAMYLCASSSVPGQREKLFFGSGTQLSVL.

This chain links TRBV10-3 with TRBJ2-2; D tentatively fits TRBD1 or TRBD2 (5 bases each). The V and J ends lost 5 bases and 4 bases respectively, with 11 bases between them. The CDR3 is 14 residues long. Germline loops: CDR1 ENHRY, CDR2 SYGVKD. DNA of the CDR3: TGTGCCATCAGTTCGGGACCGACCACCGGGGAGCTGTTTTTT. Translating it yields CAISSGPTTGELFF.

The V and J genes are TRBV6-2 or TRBV6-3 and TRBJ2-1; D is ambiguous. The CDR3 totals 15 residues. Germline CDR1 is MNHEY and CDR2 is SVGEGT. V gave up 6 bases and J gave up 0 bases, with 12 bases separating them. This CDR3 reads CASRRRAYSYNEQFF. Here the CDR3 DNA reads TGTGCCAGCAGACGACGGGCCTACTCCTACAATGAGCAGTTCTTC.

This sequence joins TRBV24-1 and TRBJ2-3, with 7 bases identical to TRBD2. The CDR3 sequence is 15 residues long. Germline CDR1 reads KGHDR; CDR2 reads SFDVKD. Trimming took 4 bases from V and 0 from J; bases not matched to a gene: 3. The CDR3 is CATSDLAGSTDTQYF. CDR3 DNA: TGTGCCACCAGTGACTTAGCGGGTAGCACAGATACGCAGTATTTT.

This clonotype was counted at least ten times. The chain is built from TRBV4-3 and TRBJ2-3; TRBD2 agrees at 12 bases. CDR3 length: 16 residues. Losses at the gene ends were 4 bases for V and 3 bases for J; bases not matched to a gene: 5. Germline CDR1 and CDR2: LGHNA and YSLEER. The CDR3 sequence: CASSPTSGRLTDTQYF. In DNA form, the CDR3 reads TGCGCCAGCAGCCCGACTAGCGGGAGATTGACAGATACGCAGTATTTT.

This clonotype was picked up many times. The chain employs TRBV20-1 and TRBJ1-1; tentatively, D is TRBD1 (5 bases). This CDR3 contains 13 residues. Germline V gene sequence: CDR1 DFQATT, CDR2 SNEGSKA (reference sequence). The V end was cut by 6 bases, the J end by 4 bases, with 15 bases between. DNA for the CDR3: TGCAGTGCCCCGGGGGAGGCCCCCACTGAAGCTTTCTTT. Amino acid sequence: CSAPGEAPTEAFF.

Notes on this clonotype: A far larger clone is just one base off, so this is likely a read error. This sequence joins TRBV6-5 and TRBJ1-1; TRBD1 might be the D (5 bases). Looked up from germline, CDR1 is MNHEY and CDR2 is SVGAGI. CDR3 length: 15 amino acids. CDR3 DNA sequence: TGTGCCAGCAGTCACTCGGCGGTGGGGGGAACTGAAGCTTTCTTT. It yields the protein CASSHSAVGGTEAFF.

A note on this clonotype: A much larger clone lies a single base off, so this may be a read error. CDR3 sequence: CANSLKRLPGELFF. The CDR3 nucleotides read TGTGCCAACAGCTTAAAGAGACTCCCCGGGGAGCTGTTTTTT. The V call is TRBV7-3, the J call TRBJ2-2, with D uncertain. Germline V gene sequence: CDR1 SGHTA, CDR2 FQGTGA. CDR3 length equals 14 residues.

This clonotype has at least ten counts. The chain carries TRBV20-1 and TRBJ2-1; D uncertain. Trimming removed 3 bases from V and 0 bases from J, with 9 bases in between. The germline V gene encodes CDR1 DFQATT and CDR2 SNEGSKA (reference sequence). The CDR3 has 14 residues. DNA for the CDR3: TGCAGTGCTAGGGCAGGAAGCTCCTACAATGAGCAGTTCTTC. Its translation is CSARAGSSYNEQFF.

This clonotype was recorded many times. V usage is TRBV7-3 and J usage is TRBJ2-3; 12 positions match TRBD2. The CDR3 totals 16 residues. From germline, CDR1 is SGHTA and CDR2 FQGTGA. With V trimmed by 9 bases and J by 2 bases, 9 bases remained unmatched. The CDR3 DNA reads as TGTGCCAGGAGCGCAGGACTAGCGGGATACACAGATACGCAGTATTTT. Its protein is CARSAGLAGYTDTQYF.

At least ten counts were recorded for this clonotype. The chain uses TRBV27 and TRBJ2-7; no definite D call. The germline V gene encodes CDR1 MNHEY and CDR2 SMNVEV (reference sequence). Trimming left V 2 bases short and J 2 bases short, with 7 bases between. The CDR3 consists of 13 residues. Written as DNA, the CDR3 is TGTGCCAGCAGTTTAACGGAAACCTACGAGCAGTACTTC. Encoded protein: CASSLTETYEQYF.

This clonotype was detected many times. J is TRBJ2-1 and V is TRBV7-3, with D perhaps matching TRBD2 (6 bases). In germline, CDR1 is SGHTA, CDR2 FQGTGA. The CDR3 sequence is 15 residues long. Trimming removed 2 bases from V and 5 bases from J, with 13 bases in between. The CDR3 loop reads CASSLGTVRHNEQFF. The CDR3 nucleotides read TGTGCCAGCAGCTTAGGGACTGTACGGCACAATGAGCAGTTCTTC.

This clonotype was detected ten times or more. The chain uses TRBV3-1 and TRBJ2-1; 7 bases fit TRBD2. The CDR3 has 16 amino acids. J was trimmed by 6 bases and V by 4 bases; bases with no gene match: 12. CDR1 is LGHDT, CDR2 YNNKEL, per germline (reference sequence). The CDR3 region is CASSLTAGEYGNEQFF. In DNA form, the CDR3 reads TGTGCCAGCAGCCTTACGGCGGGAGAATACGGCAATGAGCAGTTCTTC.

This clonotype was counted ten times or more. The chain recombines TRBV20-1 with TRBJ2-5; 10 bases fit TRBD1. CDR1 and CDR2 from the germline V gene are DFQATT and SNEGSKA (reference sequence). The CDR3 length is 13 residues. The ends lost 3 bases at V and 4 bases at J; junction bases unmatched: 2. CDR3 sequence (DNA): TGCAGTGCTAGCGGACAGGGGGGAGAGACCCAGTACTTC. Translated: CSASGQGGETQYF.

This clonotype was detected many times. The chain recombines TRBV30 with TRBJ1-1, with D perhaps TRBD1 (5 bases). From germline, CDR1 is GTSNPN and CDR2 SVGIG (reference sequence). There are 12 residues in the CDR3. V gave up 1 base and J gave up 6 bases, with 9 bases separating them. DNA of the CDR3: TGTGCCTGGAGTGCCGGGGGGGCTGAAGCTTTCTTT. This translates into CAWSAGGAEAFF.

This clonotype was seen at least ten times. This chain links TRBV28 with TRBJ1-4; the D is unclear. The CDR3 has 14 amino acids. V was shortened by 5 bases and J by 1 base, with 8 bases between the two germline ends. Per germline, CDR1 MDHEN and CDR2 SYDVKM. Here the CDR3 DNA reads TGTGCCAGCAGTATGGACGGAACTAATGAAAAACTGTTTTTT. This codes for CASSMDGTNEKLFF.

This clonotype has at least ten counts. DNA for the CDR3: TGCAGTGGTAGCGGGAGGGCTTACGAGCAGTACTTC. Protein: CSGSGRAYEQYF. V is TRBV20-1 and J is TRBJ2-7; 11 bases match TRBD2. Germline CDR1 DFQATT, CDR2 SNEGSKA (reference sequence). V lost 7 bases and J lost 4; bases outside the gene matches: 3. This CDR3 is built from 12 residues.

The chain links TRBV29-1 to TRBJ2-2; D unclear. V shed 5 bases and J shed 1 base, with 5 bases lying between them. The length of the CDR3 is 12 residues. The germline CDR1 and CDR2 sequences are SQVTM and ANQGSEA. In nucleotides, the CDR3 is TGCAGCGTTTTCAGGAACACCGGGGAGCTGTTTTTT. Protein: CSVFRNTGELFF.

In this sample, this clonotype turned up many times. The chain employs TRBV11-3 and TRBJ2-3; TRBD2 is a possible D gene (6 bases). The CDR3 consists of 18 residues. Per germline, CDR1 SGHNT and CDR2 YENEEA. Deletions cut 5 bases from V and 0 bases from J, with 21 bases between. Here the CDR3 DNA reads TGTGCCAGCAGCCTCGGGACTGATTGGGGTACTAGCACAGATACGCAGTATTTT. This sequence encodes CASSLGTDWGTSTDTQYF. Complete variable domain (other parts from reference TRBV11-3 and TRBJ2-3): EAGVVQSPRYKIIEKKQPVAFWCNPISGHNTLYWYLQNLGQGPELLIRYENEEAVDDSQLPKDRFSAERLKGVDSTLKIQPAELGDSAVYLCASSLGTDWGTSTDTQYFGPGTRLTVL.